This record concerns one TCR beta chain sequence. The target antigen is unknown. This specimen comes from a study of T cells in Graves' hyperthyroidism and ophthalmopathy. General study points: Peripheral blood also featured most of the thyroid clonotypes expanded above 0.001. Stable hyperthyroidism and ophthalmopathy were separated using 13 V-J signatures.

RNA transcripts served as the template for amplifying TCR beta CDR3 regions. The HTBI primer set served for first-round RT-PCR of the TCR CDR3. TCRdb reanalysed the multiplex PCR reads using MiXCR and keeps one entry per CDR3 protein. The top ten hold about two fifths of the sample, which has roughly 500,000 distinct CDR3 sequences, around 50% seen once. Germline-derived CDR1 and CDR2 are DFQATT and SNEGSKA (reference sequence). CDR3 size: 14 residues. V lost 3 bases and J 0 bases, leaving 9 bases between the germline ends. This TCR derives from an adult woman with Graves' disease, either hyperthyroidism or ophthalmopathy (not recorded which). J is TRBJ1-5 and V is TRBV20-1; D remains unclear. Sequencing input: peripheral blood or thyroid tissue (not recorded which). CDR3 in amino acids: CSASFRGSNQPQHF. CDR3 DNA sequence: TGCAGTGCTAGCTTCCGAGGTAGCAATCAGCCCCAGCATTTT.